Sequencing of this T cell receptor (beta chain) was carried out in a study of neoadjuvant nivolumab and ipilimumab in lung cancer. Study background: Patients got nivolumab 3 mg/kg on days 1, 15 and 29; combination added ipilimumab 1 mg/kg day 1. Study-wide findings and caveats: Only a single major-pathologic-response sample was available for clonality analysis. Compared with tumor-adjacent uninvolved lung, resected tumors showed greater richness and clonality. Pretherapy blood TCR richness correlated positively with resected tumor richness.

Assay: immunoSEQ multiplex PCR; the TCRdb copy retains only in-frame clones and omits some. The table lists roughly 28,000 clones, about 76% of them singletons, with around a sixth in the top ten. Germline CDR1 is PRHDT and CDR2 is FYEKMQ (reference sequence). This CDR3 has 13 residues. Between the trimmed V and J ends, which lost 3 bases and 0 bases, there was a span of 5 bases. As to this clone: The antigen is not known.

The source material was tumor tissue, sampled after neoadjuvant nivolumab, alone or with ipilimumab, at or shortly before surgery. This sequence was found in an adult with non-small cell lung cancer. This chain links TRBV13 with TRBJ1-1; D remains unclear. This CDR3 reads CASSFAVNTEAFF. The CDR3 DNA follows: TGTGCCAGCAGCTTTGCGGTGAACACTGAAGCTTTCTTT.